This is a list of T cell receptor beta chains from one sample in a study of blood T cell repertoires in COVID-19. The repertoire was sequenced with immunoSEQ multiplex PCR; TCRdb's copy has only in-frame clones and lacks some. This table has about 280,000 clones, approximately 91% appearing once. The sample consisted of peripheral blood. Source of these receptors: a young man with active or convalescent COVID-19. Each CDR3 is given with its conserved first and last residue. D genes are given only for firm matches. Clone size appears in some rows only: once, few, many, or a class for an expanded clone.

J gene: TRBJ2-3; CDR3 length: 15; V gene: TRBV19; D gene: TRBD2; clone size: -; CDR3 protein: CASSIGAGVKETQYF; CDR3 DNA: TGTGCCAGTAGTATAGGAGCGGGGGTAAAGGAAACGCAGTATTTT
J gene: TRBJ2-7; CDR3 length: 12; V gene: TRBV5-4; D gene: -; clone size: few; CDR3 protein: CASSFSANEQYF; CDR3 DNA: TGTGCCAGCAGCTTTAGCGCGAACGAGCAGTACTTC
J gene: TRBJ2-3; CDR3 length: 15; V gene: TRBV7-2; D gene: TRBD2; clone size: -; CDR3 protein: CASSHRGVRADTQYF; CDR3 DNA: TGTGCCAGCAGCCATCGGGGGGTCCGGGCAGATACGCAGTATTTT
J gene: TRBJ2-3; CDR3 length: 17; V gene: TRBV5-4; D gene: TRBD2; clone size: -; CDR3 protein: CASSSATGGPGTDTQYF; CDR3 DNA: TGTGCCAGCAGCAGCGCAACGGGGGGGCCGGGCACAGATACGCAGTATTTT
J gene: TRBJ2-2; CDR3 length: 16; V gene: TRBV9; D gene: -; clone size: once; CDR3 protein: CASSDHIHENTGELFF; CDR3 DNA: TGTGCCAGCAGCGACCACATCCATGAGAACACCGGGGAGCTGTTTTTT
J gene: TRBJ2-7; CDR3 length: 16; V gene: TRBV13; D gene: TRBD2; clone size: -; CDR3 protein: CASSFATSGSTYEQYF; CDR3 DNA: TGTGCCAGCAGCTTTGCGACTAGCGGGAGCACCTACGAGCAGTACTTC
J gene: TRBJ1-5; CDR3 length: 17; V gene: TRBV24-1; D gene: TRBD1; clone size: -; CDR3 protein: CATSDPDRGPLNQPQHF; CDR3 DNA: TGTGCCACCAGTGATCCCGACAGGGGCCCGCTCAATCAGCCCCAGCATTTT
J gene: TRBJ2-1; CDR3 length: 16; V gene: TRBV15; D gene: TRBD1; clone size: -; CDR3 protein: CATSRDSAYRGNEQFF; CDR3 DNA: TGTGCCACCAGCAGAGATTCGGCTTACAGGGGCAATGAGCAGTTCTTC
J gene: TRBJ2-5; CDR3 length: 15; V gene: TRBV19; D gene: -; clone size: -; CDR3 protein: CASSAQGIAQETQYF; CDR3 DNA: TGTGCCAGTAGTGCTCAGGGTATTGCCCAAGAGACCCAGTACTTC
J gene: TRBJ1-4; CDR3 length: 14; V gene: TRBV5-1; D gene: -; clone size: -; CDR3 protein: CASRGAGEGEKLFF; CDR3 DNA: TGCGCCAGCAGGGGCGCAGGGGAGGGTGAAAAACTGTTTTTT
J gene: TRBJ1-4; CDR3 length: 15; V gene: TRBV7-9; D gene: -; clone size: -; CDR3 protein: CASSHDGTLNEKLFF; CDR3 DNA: TGTGCCAGCAGCCACGATGGGACACTTAATGAAAAACTGTTTTTT
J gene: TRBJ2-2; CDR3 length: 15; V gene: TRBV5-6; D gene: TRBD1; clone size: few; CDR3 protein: CASSSLDRAVGELFF; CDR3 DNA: TGTGCCAGCAGCTCATTGGACAGGGCAGTCGGGGAGCTGTTTTTT
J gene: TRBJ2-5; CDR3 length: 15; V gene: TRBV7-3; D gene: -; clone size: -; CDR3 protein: CASSPRGGEEETQYF; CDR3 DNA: TGTGCCAGCAGCCCCAGAGGGGGGGAAGAAGAGACCCAGTACTTC
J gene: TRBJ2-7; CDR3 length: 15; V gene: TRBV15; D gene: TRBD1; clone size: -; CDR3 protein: CATSGTGVRSYEQYF; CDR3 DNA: TGTGCCACCAGCGGCACAGGGGTTAGGTCCTACGAGCAGTACTTC
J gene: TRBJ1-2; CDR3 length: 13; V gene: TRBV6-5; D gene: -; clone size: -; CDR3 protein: CASIDTRGYGYTF; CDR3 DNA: TGTGCCAGCATCGACACTCGGGGCTATGGCTACACCTTC
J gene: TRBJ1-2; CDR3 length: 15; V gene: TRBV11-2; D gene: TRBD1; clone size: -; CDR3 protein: CASSSRDRLNYGYTF; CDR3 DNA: TGTGCCAGCAGCTCCCGGGACAGGCTAAACTATGGCTACACCTTC
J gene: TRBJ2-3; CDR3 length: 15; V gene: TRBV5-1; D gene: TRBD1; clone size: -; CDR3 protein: CASSPRQGGGDTQYF; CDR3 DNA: TGCGCCAGCAGCCCAAGACAGGGTGGAGGAGATACGCAGTATTTT
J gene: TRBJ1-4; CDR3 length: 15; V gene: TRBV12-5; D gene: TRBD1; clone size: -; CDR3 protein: CASGLAGTGNEKLFF; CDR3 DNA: TGTGCTAGTGGTTTGGCCGGGACAGGGAACGAAAAACTGTTTTTT
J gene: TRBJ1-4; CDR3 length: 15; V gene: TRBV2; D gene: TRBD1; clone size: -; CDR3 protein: CASSKGQFNNEKLFF; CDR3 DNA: TGTGCCAGCAGTAAGGGACAGTTTAATAATGAAAAACTGTTTTTT
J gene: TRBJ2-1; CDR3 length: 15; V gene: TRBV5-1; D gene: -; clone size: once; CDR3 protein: CASSLAGTPQNEQFF; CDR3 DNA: TGCGCCAGCAGCTTGGCCGGGACACCCCAGAATGAGCAGTTCTTC
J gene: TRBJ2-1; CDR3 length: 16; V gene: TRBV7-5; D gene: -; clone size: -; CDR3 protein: CARSTSGESVGNEQFF; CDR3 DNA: TGTGCCAGAAGTACTAGCGGGGAAAGTGTGGGCAATGAGCAGTTCTTC
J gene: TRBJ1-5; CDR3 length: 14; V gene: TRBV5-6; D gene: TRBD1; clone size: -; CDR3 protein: CASSLSQGYQPQHF; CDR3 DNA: TGTGCCAGCAGCTTGTCACAGGGGTATCAGCCCCAGCATTTT
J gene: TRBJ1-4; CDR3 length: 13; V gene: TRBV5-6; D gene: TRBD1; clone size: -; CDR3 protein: CASSLTGVEKLFF; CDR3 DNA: TGTGCCAGCAGCTTGACAGGGGTCGAAAAACTGTTTTTT
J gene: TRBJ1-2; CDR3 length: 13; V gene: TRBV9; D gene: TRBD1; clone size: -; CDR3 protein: CASSSTGPYGYTF; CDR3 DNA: TGTGCCAGCAGCTCGACAGGGCCTTATGGCTACACCTTC
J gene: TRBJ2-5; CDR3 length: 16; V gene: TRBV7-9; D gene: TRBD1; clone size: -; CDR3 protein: CASSLGQGLIGETQYF; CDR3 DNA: TGTGCCAGCAGCCTCGGACAGGGATTAATTGGAGAGACCCAGTACTTC
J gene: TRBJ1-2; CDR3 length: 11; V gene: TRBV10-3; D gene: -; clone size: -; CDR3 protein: CAISTGYGYTF; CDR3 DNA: TGTGCCATCAGCACAGGTTATGGCTACACCTTC
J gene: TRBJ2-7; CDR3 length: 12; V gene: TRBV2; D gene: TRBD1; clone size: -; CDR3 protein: CARGQGEYEQYF; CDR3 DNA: TGTGCCAGGGGACAGGGAGAATACGAGCAGTACTTC
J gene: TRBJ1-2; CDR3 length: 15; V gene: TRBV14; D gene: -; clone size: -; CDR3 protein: CASSQDWGEVTGYTF; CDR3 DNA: TGTGCCAGCAGCCAAGACTGGGGAGAGGTAACTGGCTACACCTTC
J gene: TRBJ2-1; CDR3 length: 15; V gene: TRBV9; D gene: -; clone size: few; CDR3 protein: CASSVDGGHYNEQFF; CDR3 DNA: TGTGCCAGCAGCGTAGACGGGGGGCACTACAATGAGCAGTTCTTC
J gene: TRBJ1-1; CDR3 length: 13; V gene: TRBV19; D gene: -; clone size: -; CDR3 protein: CASSMDSYTEAFF; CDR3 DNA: TGTGCCAGTAGTATGGACAGCTACACTGAAGCTTTCTTT
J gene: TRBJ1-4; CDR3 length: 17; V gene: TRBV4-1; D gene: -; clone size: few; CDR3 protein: CASSQVQATATNEKLFF; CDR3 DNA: TGCGCCAGCAGCCAAGTCCAGGCCACAGCAACTAATGAAAAACTGTTTTTT
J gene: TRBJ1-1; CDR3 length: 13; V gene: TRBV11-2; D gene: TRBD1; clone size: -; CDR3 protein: CASSWGQGTEAFF; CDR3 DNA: TGTGCCAGCAGCTGGGGACAGGGCACTGAAGCTTTCTTT
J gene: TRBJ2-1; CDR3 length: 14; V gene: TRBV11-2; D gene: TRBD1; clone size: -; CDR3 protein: CASSPGTGGNEQFF; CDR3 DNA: TGTGCCAGCAGCCCCGGGACAGGGGGTAATGAGCAGTTCTTC
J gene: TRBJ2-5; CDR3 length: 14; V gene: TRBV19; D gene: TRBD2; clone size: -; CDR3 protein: CASSSRGGEETQYF; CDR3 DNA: TGTGCCAGTAGTTCTCGGGGGGGCGAAGAGACCCAGTACTTC
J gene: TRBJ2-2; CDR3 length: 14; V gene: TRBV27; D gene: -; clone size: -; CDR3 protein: CASSLGQGTGELFF; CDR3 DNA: TGTGCCAGCAGTTTGGGCCAGGGGACCGGGGAGCTGTTTTTT
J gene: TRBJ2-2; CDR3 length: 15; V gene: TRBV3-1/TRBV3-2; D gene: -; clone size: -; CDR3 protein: CASSQVASTTGELFF; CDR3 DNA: TGTGCCAGCAGCCAAGTAGCCAGTACTACCGGGGAGCTGTTTTTT
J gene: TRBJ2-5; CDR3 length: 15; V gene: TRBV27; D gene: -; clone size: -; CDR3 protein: CASSPGLTGEETQYF; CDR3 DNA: TGTGCCAGCAGTCCCGGGCTGACAGGTGAAGAGACCCAGTACTTC
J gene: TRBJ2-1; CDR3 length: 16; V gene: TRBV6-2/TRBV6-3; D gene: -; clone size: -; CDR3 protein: CASSYSWQATYNEQFF; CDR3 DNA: TGTGCCAGCAGTTACTCGTGGCAGGCCACCTACAATGAGCAGTTCTTC
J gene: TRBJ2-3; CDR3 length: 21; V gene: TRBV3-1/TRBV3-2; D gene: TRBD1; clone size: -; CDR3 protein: CASSQAGGRTNYFTSTDTQYF; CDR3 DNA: TGTGCCAGCAGCCAAGCAGGGGGAAGAACGAATTATTTTACTAGCACAGATACGCAGTATTTT
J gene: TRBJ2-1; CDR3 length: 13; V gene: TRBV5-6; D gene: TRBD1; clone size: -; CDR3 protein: CASSTDRYNEQFF; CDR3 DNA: TGTGCCAGCAGCACGGACAGGTACAATGAGCAGTTCTTC
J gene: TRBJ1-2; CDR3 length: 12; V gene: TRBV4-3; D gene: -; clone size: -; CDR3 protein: CASSFRGGGYTF; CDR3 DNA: TGCGCCAGCAGTTTCCGTGGGGGCGGCTACACCTTC
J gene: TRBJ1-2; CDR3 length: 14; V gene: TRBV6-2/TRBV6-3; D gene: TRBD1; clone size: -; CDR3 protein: CASSYRVTGGGYTF; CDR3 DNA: TGTGCCAGCAGTTACCGAGTGACAGGGGGAGGCTACACCTTC
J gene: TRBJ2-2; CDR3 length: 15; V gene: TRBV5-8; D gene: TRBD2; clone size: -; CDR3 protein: CASRRTSGRYRELFF; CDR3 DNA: TGTGCCAGCAGAAGGACTAGCGGAAGGTACCGGGAGCTGTTTTTT
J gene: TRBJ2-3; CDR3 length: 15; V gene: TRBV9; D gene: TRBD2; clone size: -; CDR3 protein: CASSVELAGPDTQYF; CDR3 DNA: TGTGCCAGCAGCGTAGAACTAGCGGGGCCAGATACGCAGTATTTT
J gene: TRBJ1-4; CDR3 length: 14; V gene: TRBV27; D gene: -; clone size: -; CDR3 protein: CASSRTGRNEKLFF; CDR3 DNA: TGTGCCAGCAGTCGCACAGGCCGGAATGAAAAACTGTTTTTT
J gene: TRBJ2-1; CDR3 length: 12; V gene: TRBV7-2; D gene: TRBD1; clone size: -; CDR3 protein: CASSTRQGEQFF; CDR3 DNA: TGTGCCAGCAGCACAAGACAGGGGGAGCAGTTCTTC
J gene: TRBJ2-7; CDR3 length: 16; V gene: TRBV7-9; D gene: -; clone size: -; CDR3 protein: CASSFTRNLPSYEQYF; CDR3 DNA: TGTGCCAGCAGCTTTACCAGGAACCTACCTTCCTACGAGCAGTACTTC